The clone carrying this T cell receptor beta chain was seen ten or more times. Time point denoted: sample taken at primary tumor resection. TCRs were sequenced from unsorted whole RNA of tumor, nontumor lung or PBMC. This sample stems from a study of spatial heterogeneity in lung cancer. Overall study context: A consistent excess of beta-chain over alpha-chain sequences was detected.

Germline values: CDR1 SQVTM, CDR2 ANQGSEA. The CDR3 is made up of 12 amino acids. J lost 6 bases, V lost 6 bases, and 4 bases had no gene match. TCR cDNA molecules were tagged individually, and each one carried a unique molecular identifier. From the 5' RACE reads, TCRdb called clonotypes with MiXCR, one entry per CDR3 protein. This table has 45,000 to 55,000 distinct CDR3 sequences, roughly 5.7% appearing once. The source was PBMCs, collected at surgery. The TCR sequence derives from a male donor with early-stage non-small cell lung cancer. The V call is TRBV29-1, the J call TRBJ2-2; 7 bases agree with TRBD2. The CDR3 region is CSVRGRAGELFF. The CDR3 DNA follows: TGCAGCGTCCGGGGGAGGGCCGGGGAGCTGTTTTTT.